This T cell receptor beta chain was sequenced for a study of T cell responses to AZD1222 COVID-19 vaccine. Assay: immunoSEQ multiplex PCR; the TCRdb copy retains only in-frame clones and omits some. The table lists 95,000 to 120,000 clones, approximately 86% of them singletons. Looked up from germline, CDR1 is MNHEY and CDR2 is SVGAGI. V was shortened by 8 bases and J by 4 bases, with 12 bases between the two germline ends. This CDR3 comprises 13 residues. This clone was detected a few times. The TCR sequence derives from an adult in good health. V and J are TRBV6-5 and TRBJ1-3; D gene unclear. The sequencing used peripheral blood, collected on day 0 of AZD1222 vaccination. This CDR3 is CASHLQQGNTIYF. The DNA for the CDR3 is TGTGCCAGCCACCTCCAGCAGGGAAACACCATATATTTT.